This T cell receptor (beta chain) was profiled in a study of shared clonotypes between healthy human individuals. V gave up 3 bases and J gave up 3 bases, with 16 bases separating them. Germline-derived CDR1 and CDR2 are LNHNV and YYDKDF (reference sequence). The CDR3 is 16 amino acids. Profiled with immunoSEQ multiplex PCR; TCRdb holds only in-frame clones, not every one. The sample has roughly 410,000 clones, approximately 97% seen once; the top ten hold more than 0.3%. This receptor was obtained from a man aged 25 to 40 in good health. The chain uses TRBV15 and TRBJ2-3; weak D call: TRBD2 (6 bases). Material: memory CD8+ T cells sorted from blood. The subset: CD45RO+ cells pooled with CCR7-negative TemRA cells. The CDR3 DNA sequence: TGTGCCACCAGCAGGGACCTTGATGGAGGGACAGATACGCAGTATTTT. Translation: CATSRDLDGGTDTQYF.